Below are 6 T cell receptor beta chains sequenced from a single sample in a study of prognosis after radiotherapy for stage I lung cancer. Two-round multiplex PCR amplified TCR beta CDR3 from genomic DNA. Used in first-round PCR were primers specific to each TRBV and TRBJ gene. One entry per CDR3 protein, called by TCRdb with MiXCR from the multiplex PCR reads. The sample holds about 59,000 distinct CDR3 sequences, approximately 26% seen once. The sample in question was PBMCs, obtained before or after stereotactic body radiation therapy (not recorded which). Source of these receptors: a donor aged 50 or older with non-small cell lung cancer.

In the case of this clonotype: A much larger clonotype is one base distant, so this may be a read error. CDR3 nucleotides: TGTGCCAGCAGCTCCGCGCCCCTTGATGAGCAGTTCTTC. It encodes CASSSAPLDEQFF. The V call is TRBV5-6, the J call TRBJ2-1; D is undetermined. CDR3 length: 13 amino acids. Germline CDR1 reads SGHDT; CDR2 reads YYEEEE. Trimming removed 3 bases at V and 8 bases at J, with 12 bases between.

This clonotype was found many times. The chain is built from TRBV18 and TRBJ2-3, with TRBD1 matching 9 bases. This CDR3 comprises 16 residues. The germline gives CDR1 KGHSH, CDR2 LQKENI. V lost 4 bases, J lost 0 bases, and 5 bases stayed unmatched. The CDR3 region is CASSLRDRASTDTQYF. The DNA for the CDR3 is TGTGCCAGCTCACTAAGGGACAGGGCTAGCACAGATACGCAGTATTTT.

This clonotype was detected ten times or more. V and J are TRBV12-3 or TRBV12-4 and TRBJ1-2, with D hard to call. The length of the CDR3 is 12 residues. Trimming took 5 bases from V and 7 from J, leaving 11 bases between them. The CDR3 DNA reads TGTGCCAGCAGTCGGTACACCGGTGGCTACACCTTC. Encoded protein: CASSRYTGGYTF.

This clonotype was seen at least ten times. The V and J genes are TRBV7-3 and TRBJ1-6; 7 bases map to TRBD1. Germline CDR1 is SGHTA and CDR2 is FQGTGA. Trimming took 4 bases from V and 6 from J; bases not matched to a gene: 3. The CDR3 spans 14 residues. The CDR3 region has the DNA TGTGCCAGCAGCTCGACAGGGCCTAATTCACCCCTCCACTTT. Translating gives CASSSTGPNSPLHF.

The CDR3 sequence is CASSQDRGRWTEAFF. The CDR3 DNA reads as TGCGCCAGCAGCCAGGACAGGGGGCGGTGGACTGAAGCTTTCTTT. The J gene is TRBJ1-1, the V gene TRBV10-2, with 11 bases that match TRBD1. Unmatched junction bases numbered 8, after V lost 6 bases and J lost 5 bases. Germline-derived CDR1 and CDR2 are WSHSY and SAAADI. The CDR3 has 15 amino acids.

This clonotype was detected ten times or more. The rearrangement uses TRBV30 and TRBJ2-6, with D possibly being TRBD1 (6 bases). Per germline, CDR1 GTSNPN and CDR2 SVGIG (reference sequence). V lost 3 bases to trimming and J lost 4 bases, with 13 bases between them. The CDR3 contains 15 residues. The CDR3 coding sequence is TGTGCCTGGAGGAACAGGGTAGCGGGGGCCAACGTCCTGACTTTC. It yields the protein CAWRNRVAGANVLTF.